The clone carrying this TCR beta chain appeared many times. Its antigen remains unidentified. The data were obtained in a study of T cell repertoires in cytomegalovirus infection. Across the study: An indication of both CMV infection and matching HLA type came from public TCR beta signatures.

TCRdb re-called the reads through MiXCR, storing one row per CDR3 protein. The repertoire holds over 450,000 distinct CDR3 sequences, approximately 10% seen once, with more than 8.5% in the top ten. Per the germline V gene, CDR1 is SGHDT and CDR2 is YYEEEE. The V end lost 3 bases, the J end lost 9 bases, and 16 bases lay between the germline ends. The CDR3 has 15 amino acids. Regarding the study as a whole: Cumulated frequencies of public TCR beta families served to identify carriers of CMV plus the relevant HLA. In two of eight donors, the top clonotype was HLA-C-restricted CMV-specific.

This sequence joins TRBV5-6 and TRBJ1-6, with a possible D match to TRBD1 (6 bases). The sequencing input was PBMCs. The TCR originated in a human donor in good health (CMV status not recorded). Some clones in this sample may be carry-over from other donors' samples. CDR3 sequence reads: CASSSGTLVASPLHF. CDR3 coding DNA: TGTGCCAGCAGCTCCGGGACATTGGTGGCTTCACCCCTCCACTTT.